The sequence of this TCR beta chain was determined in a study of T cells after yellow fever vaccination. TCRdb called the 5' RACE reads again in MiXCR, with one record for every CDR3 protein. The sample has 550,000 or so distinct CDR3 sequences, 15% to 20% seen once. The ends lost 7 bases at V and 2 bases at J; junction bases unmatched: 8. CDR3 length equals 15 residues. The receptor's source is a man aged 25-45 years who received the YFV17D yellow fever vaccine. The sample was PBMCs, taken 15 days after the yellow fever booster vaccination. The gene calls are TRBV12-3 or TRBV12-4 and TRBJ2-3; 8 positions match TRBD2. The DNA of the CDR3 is TGTGCCAGCAAAACACGAGCGGGAGACACAGATACGCAGTATTTT. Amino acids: CASKTRAGDTDTQYF.